Sequencing of this TCR beta chain was carried out in a study of T cell repertoires in cytomegalovirus infection. Whole-study findings and limits: Across the ex vivo response, the dominant clonotypes were HLA-C-restricted CMV-specific TCR beta clonotypes.

TCRdb itself ran the reads through MiXCR, one entry per CDR3 protein. This table has about 700,000 distinct CDR3 sequences, about 33% appearing once. A few counts support this clonotype. Its antigen is unidentified. The specimen was cultured PBMCs, collected from culture after CMV antigen stimulation. The sequence was collected from a human donor in good health (CMV status not recorded). Some clones in this sample may be carry-over from other donors' samples.

The DNA for the CDR3 is TGTGCCAGCAGCCTTCAGGGGGCAAGCACTGAAGCTTTCTTT. It is translated as CASSLQGASTEAFF. The chain links TRBV7-9 to TRBJ1-1, with 8 bases aligning to TRBD1. Germline loops: CDR1 SEHNR, CDR2 FQNEAQ (reference sequence). The CDR3 consists of 14 residues. V was clipped by 5 bases and J by 4 bases; unmatched bases: 6.